Presented here are 21 T cell receptor beta chains from one specimen sequenced in a study of blood T cell repertoires in COVID-19. Clones were sequenced by immunoSEQ multiplex PCR, and TCRdb holds only the in-frame ones, with some missing. This sample has about 150,000 clones, with approximately 90% found just once. Source material: peripheral blood. Receptor source: a man in his forties or fifties who had recovered from COVID-19.

V and J are TRBV18 and TRBJ2-2; the D gene is possibly TRBD1 (5 bases). From germline, CDR1 is KGHSH and CDR2 LQKENI. The CDR3 loop spans 17 amino acids. Between the trimmed V and J ends, which lost 0 bases and 3 bases, there was a span of 14 bases. The CDR3 reads CASSPPRGRRDTGELFF. The CDR3 bases are TGTGCCAGCTCACCACCAAGGGGAAGGCGCGACACCGGGGAGCTGTTTTTT.

The CDR3 protein is CASMYRDVDTQYF. The CDR3, as DNA: TGTGCCAGCATGTACAGGGACGTAGATACGCAGTATTTT. This chain connects TRBV6-6 to TRBJ2-3; tentative D call: TRBD1 (6 bases). CDR1 MNHNY and CDR2 SVGAGI come from the germline V gene (reference sequence). The V gene lost 7 bases and the J gene lost 5 bases, with 13 bases spanning the gap. CDR3 length: 13 amino acids.

The J gene is TRBJ1-1, the V gene TRBV7-2; no firm D call. Trimming shortened V by 3 bases and J by 10 bases, and 12 bases separated the two germline ends. The CDR3 totals 12 residues. The V gene's germline CDR1 is SGHTA and CDR2 FQGNSA. CDR3 sequence (DNA): TGTGCCAGCAGCTTCGAGGGTTATAGAGCTTTCTTT. Its protein is CASSFEGYRAFF.

The chain uses TRBV6-1 and TRBJ2-3; 10 nucleotides align to TRBD2. The CDR3 has 16 residues. Germline assignment: CDR1 MNHNS and CDR2 SASEGT. V lost 1 base to trimming and J lost 4 bases; unmatched junction nucleotides: 5. Here the CDR3 DNA reads TGTGCCAGCAGTGAAGTGGCTAGCGGGGGCTCAGATACGCAGTATTTT. Its protein product is CASSEVASGGSDTQYF.

The chain combines TRBV3-1 (or the pseudogene TRBV3-2) with TRBJ2-6; 9 bases line up with TRBD1. The CDR3 has 19 residues. Germline trimming cut 0 bases from V and 4 bases from J; bases unmatched to any gene: 10. Germline V gene lookup returns CDR1 LGHDT and CDR2 YNNKEL (reference sequence). CDR3: CASSQDRGQGAIGANVLTF. DNA for the CDR3: TGTGCCAGCAGCCAAGACCGGGGACAGGGTGCTATCGGGGCCAACGTCCTGACTTTC.

The chain has TRBV6-6 and TRBJ1-5, with D perhaps TRBD1 (5 bases). V lost 6 bases, J lost 7 bases, and 22 bases lay in between. The CDR3 consists of 16 residues. Per germline, CDR1 MNHNY and CDR2 SVGAGI (reference sequence). CDR3 sequence reads: CASSHGAWGEQQPQHF. The CDR3, as DNA: TGTGCCAGCAGCCACGGGGCGTGGGGGGAACAACAGCCCCAGCATTTT.

J is TRBJ1-2 and V is TRBV2; 8 nucleotides match TRBD1. The CDR3 spans 13 residues. V gave up 6 bases and J gave up 8 bases; unmatched junction bases: 8. Germline V gives CDR1 SNHLY, CDR2 FYNNEI. The CDR3 DNA is TGTGCCAGCAGCGAGGGACAGGTCTGGGGCTACACCTTC. It codes for CASSEGQVWGYTF. Full variable domain (missing parts from reference TRBV2 and TRBJ1-2): EPEVTQTPSHQVTQMGQEVILRCVPISNHLYFYWYRQILGQKVEFLVSFYNNEISEKSEIFDDQFSVERPDGSNFTLKIRSTKLEDSAMYFCASSEGQVWGYTFGSGTRLTVV.

J is TRBJ1-5 and V is TRBV7-2; TRBD1 is a possible D gene (5 bases). V was shortened by 1 base and J by 3 bases, with 7 bases between the two germline ends. This CDR3 has 14 residues. The germline CDR1 and CDR2 sequences are SGHTA and FQGNSA. DNA of the CDR3: TGTGCCAGCAGCTTAGGACAGAACAATCAGCCCCAGCATTTT. The encoded protein is CASSLGQNNQPQHF. The variable domain in full, with the rest retrieved from reference TRBV7-2 and TRBJ1-5, is GAGVSQSPSNKVTEKGKDVELRCDPISGHTALYWYRQSLGQGLEFLIYFQGNSAPDKSGLPSDRFSAERTGGSVSTLTIQRTQQEDSAVYLCASSLGQNNQPQHFGDGTRLSIL.

The CDR3 spells CSARDRAGYTF. Written as DNA, the CDR3 is TGCAGTGCTCGGGACAGGGCAGGCTACACCTTC. V is TRBV20-1 and J is TRBJ1-2; TRBD1 matches at 9 bases. The V segment lost 5 bases and the J segment 8 bases; nucleotides outside the gene matches: 3. The V gene's germline CDR1 is DFQATT and CDR2 SNEGSKA (reference sequence). CDR3 size: 11 residues.

J is TRBJ2-7 and V is TRBV6-2 or TRBV6-3, with a tentative D call TRBD2 (5 bases). The CDR3 length is 14 residues. Per the germline V gene, CDR1 is MNHEY and CDR2 is SVGEGT. With 3 bases removed from V and 2 bases from J, the gap between germline ends came to 11 bases. For the CDR3, the DNA is TGTGCCAGCAGTTATTTCGAGCGGACCTACGAGCAGTACTTC. Translated, it gives CASSYFERTYEQYF.

The chain links TRBV7-2 to TRBJ1-4; D is ambiguous. Germline V gene data show CDR1 as SGHTA and CDR2 as FQGNSA. The CDR3 is made up of 14 amino acids. With 7 bases removed from V and 1 base from J, the gap between germline ends came to 10 bases. The CDR3 loop is CASKQGGTNEKLFF. The CDR3 nucleotides are TGTGCCAGCAAACAAGGCGGAACTAATGAAAAACTGTTTTTT.

CDR3 bases: TGTGCCAGCCACCCGGGCGGCTTTGGGACTTCAACCTACAATGAGCAGTTCTTC. Its protein product is CASHPGGFGTSTYNEQFF. This chain connects TRBV5-4 to TRBJ2-1; D might be TRBD2 (6 bases). V lost 7 bases and J 2 bases, leaving 25 bases between the germline ends. The CDR3 contains 18 residues. Germline assignment: CDR1 SGHNT and CDR2 YYREEE (reference sequence).

The chain recombines TRBV7-2 with TRBJ2-7; maybe TRBD1 (5 bases). The V gene lost 3 bases and the J gene lost 4 bases, with 13 bases spanning the gap. From germline, CDR1 is SGHTA and CDR2 FQGNSA. This CDR3 is 14 amino acids long. The chain's CDR3 is CASSFDRKGYEQYF. Written as DNA, the CDR3 is TGTGCCAGCAGCTTCGACAGAAAGGGATACGAGCAGTACTTC.

The rearrangement joins TRBV4-2 to TRBJ1-4, with 8 bases lining up with TRBD1. CDR3 length: 13 residues. Trimming took 4 bases from V and 7 from J; bases not matched to a gene: 2. Germline CDR1 reads LGHNA; CDR2 reads YNFKEQ. The CDR3 is CASSLDRGEKLFF. The CDR3 DNA is TGTGCCAGCAGCCTCGACAGGGGTGAAAAACTGTTTTTT.

This clone was found once. V and J are TRBV5-1 and TRBJ2-3; D remains ambiguous. Trimming pared 0 bases from V and 1 base from J, leaving 12 bases between. The germline V gene has CDR1 SGHRS and CDR2 YFSETQ. The CDR3 is made up of 16 amino acids. The CDR3 coding sequence is TGCGCCAGCAGCTTGGCCGAACAGAGACGCACAGATACGCAGTATTTT. Translated, it gives CASSLAEQRRTDTQYF.

The V call is TRBV7-9, the J call TRBJ2-1; D is possibly TRBD1 (6 bases). The CDR3 has 17 residues. CDR1 is SEHNR, CDR2 FQNEAQ, per germline (reference sequence). Trimming took off 1 base at V and 1 base at J, with 14 bases between the two ends. As DNA, the CDR3 is TGTGCCAGCAGCTTAGTAAGGGACATCTTTTCCTACAATGAGCAGTTCTTC. Residues: CASSLVRDIFSYNEQFF. Full variable domain (missing parts from reference TRBV7-9 and TRBJ2-1): DTGVSQNPRHKITKRGQNVTFRCDPISEHNRLYWYRQTLGQGPEFLTYFQNEAQLEKSRLLSDRFSAERPKGSFSTLEIQRTEQGDSAMYLCASSLVRDIFSYNEQFFGPGTRLTVL.

The chain joins TRBV7-9 to TRBJ1-2; the D gene is possibly TRBD1 (5 bases). Germline V gene sequence: CDR1 SEHNR, CDR2 FQNEAQ (reference sequence). Trimming shortened V by 1 base and J by 3 bases, and 18 bases separated the two germline ends. The CDR3 loop spans 17 amino acids. CDR3: CASSLVGTADRYYGYTF. The CDR3 DNA is TGTGCCAGCAGCTTAGTGGGGACTGCAGATCGGTACTATGGCTACACCTTC.

This rearrangement joins TRBV11-1 to TRBJ2-7; 11 positions agree with TRBD2. This CDR3 contains 15 residues. Germline V CDR1 and CDR2: SGHAT, FQDESV (reference sequence). The J segment lost 5 bases and the V segment lost 5 bases, leaving 8 bases of the junction unmatched. CDR3 DNA sequence: TGTGCCAGCAGCCCAACTAGCGGGAGTGACAACGAGCAGTACTTC. Translated, it gives CASSPTSGSDNEQYF.

This sequence joins TRBV4-3 and TRBJ2-7; possible D gene TRBD1, 6 bases. The CDR3 spans 17 residues. The germline CDR1 and CDR2 sequences are LGHNA and YSLEER. With 0 bases removed from V and 3 bases from J, the gap between germline ends came to 18 bases. CDR3 in amino acids: CASSQEIIGDIGYEQYF. The CDR3 DNA sequence: TGCGCCAGCAGCCAAGAAATCATTGGGGACATAGGCTACGAGCAGTACTTC.

This clone was recorded only once. CDR3 bases: TGCAGCGTTGCACAGGGTAATCAGCCCCAGCATTTT. Its translation is CSVAQGNQPQHF. The rearrangement joins TRBV29-1 to TRBJ1-5; tentative D call: TRBD1 (6 bases). V gave up 4 bases and J gave up 4 bases, with 8 bases separating them. The germline V gene encodes CDR1 SQVTM and CDR2 ANQGSEA. There are 12 residues in the CDR3.

This clone was detected once. The rearrangement joins TRBV5-5 to TRBJ1-4; 9 bases are a match to TRBD1. This CDR3 contains 16 residues. V lost 4 bases to trimming and J lost 2 bases; unmatched junction nucleotides: 6. Germline V gene lookup returns CDR1 SGHKS and CDR2 YYEKEE (reference sequence). This CDR3 reads CASSPTGGWTNEKLFF. CDR3 nucleotides: TGTGCCAGCAGCCCGACAGGGGGTTGGACTAATGAAAAACTGTTTTTT.